Below are 26 T cell receptor beta chains sequenced from a single sample in a study of blood T cell repertoires in COVID-19. Clones were sequenced by immunoSEQ multiplex PCR, and TCRdb holds only the in-frame ones, with some missing. Of about 220,000 clones listed, approximately 85% are singletons. Material for sequencing was peripheral blood. The receptors shown here come from a woman in her 70s with COVID-19, enrolled during active disease.

This chain joins TRBV5-4 and TRBJ1-1, with 8 bases identical to TRBD1. V lost 0 bases and J lost 1; bases outside the gene matches: 5. The CDR3 is 16 amino acids. CDR1 SGHNT and CDR2 YYREEE come from the germline V gene (reference sequence). The CDR3 spells CASSLDSGTGNTEAFF. CDR3 DNA sequence: TGTGCCAGCAGCTTGGACTCCGGGACAGGGAACACTGAAGCTTTCTTT. The whole variable domain, filled in from reference TRBV5-4 and TRBJ1-1, reads ETGVTQSPTHLIKTRGQQVTLRCSSQSGHNTVSWYQQALGQGPQFIFQYYREEENGRGNFPPRFSGLQFPNYSSELNVNALELDDSALYLCASSLDSGTGNTEAFFGQGTRLTVV.

This clone was picked up one time. The J gene is TRBJ1-5, the V gene TRBV6-2 or TRBV6-3; D uncertain. CDR1 MNHEY and CDR2 SVGEGT come from the germline V gene. This CDR3 contains 16 residues. V shed 0 bases and J shed 5 bases, with 14 bases lying between them. This CDR3 reads CASSYSAGTNYQPQHF. CDR3 nucleotide sequence: TGTGCCAGCAGTTACTCTGCAGGTACCAATTATCAGCCCCAGCATTTT.

The V call is TRBV30, the J call TRBJ1-2; D might be TRBD1 (5 bases). The CDR3 length is 14 residues. Trimming stripped 3 bases from V and 0 bases from J, with 11 bases between. The germline gives CDR1 GTSNPN, CDR2 SVGIG (reference sequence). The CDR3 sequence is CAWRSGNTNYGYTF. The CDR3 DNA reads TGTGCCTGGAGATCAGGGAACACTAACTATGGCTACACCTTC.

The chain recombines TRBV19 with TRBJ1-2, with a possible D match to TRBD1 (6 bases). Germline CDR1 is LNHDA and CDR2 is SQIVND (reference sequence). The CDR3 spans 15 residues. The V end lost 1 base, the J end lost 2 bases, and 11 bases lay between the germline ends. The CDR3 here is CASSIVRGSNYGYTF. Here the CDR3 DNA reads TGTGCCAGTAGTATAGTCAGGGGAAGCAACTATGGCTACACCTTC.

V gene TRBV2 combines with J gene TRBJ2-2, with 8 bases lining up with TRBD1. CDR1 SNHLY and CDR2 FYNNEI come from the germline V gene. The length of the CDR3 is 16 residues. V lost 2 bases, J lost 3 bases, and 5 bases stayed unmatched. In DNA, the CDR3 is TGTGCCAGCAGTGAATTTACAGGGGGTGACACCGGGGAGCTGTTTTTT. This translates into CASSEFTGGDTGELFF. Full variable domain (rest looked up from reference TRBV2 and TRBJ2-2): EPEVTQTPSHQVTQMGQEVILRCVPISNHLYFYWYRQILGQKVEFLVSFYNNEISEKSEIFDDQFSVERPDGSNFTLKIRSTKLEDSAMYFCASSEFTGGDTGELFFGEGSRLTVL.

The genes are TRBV7-2 and TRBJ2-7, with D perhaps matching TRBD2 (5 bases). Trimming removed 2 bases at V and 4 bases at J, with 9 bases between. The CDR3 runs 13 residues. The germline V gene has CDR1 SGHTA and CDR2 FQGNSA. This CDR3 reads CASSLMTGYEQYF. The CDR3 DNA sequence: TGTGCCAGCAGCTTAATGACGGGATACGAGCAGTACTTC.

The V and J genes are TRBV7-2 and TRBJ2-7, with a tentative D call TRBD2 (6 bases). The CDR3 totals 14 residues. V lost 1 base to trimming and J lost 4 bases, with 11 bases between them. Germline CDR1 SGHTA, CDR2 FQGNSA. CDR3 nucleotides: TGTGCCAGCAGCTTAGGGGCGGGAAGGTACGAGCAGTACTTC. Translating it yields CASSLGAGRYEQYF.

This clone was found a few times. V and J are TRBV30 and TRBJ2-5; 10 bases are shared with TRBD2. The junction had 5 bases not matched to a gene; V was cut back by 8 bases and J by 2 bases. The CDR3 contains 13 residues. Germline V CDR1 and CDR2: GTSNPN, SVGIG (reference sequence). As DNA, the CDR3 is TGTGCCAGGAAGGGACTAGCGCAAGAGACCCAGTACTTC. This codes for CARKGLAQETQYF.

The V gene is TRBV12-3 or TRBV12-4, the J gene TRBJ2-7, with D unresolved. The CDR3 contains 13 residues. V lost 3 bases and J lost 4, with 10 bases in between. CDR3 residues: CASSLVGAYEQYF. CDR3 DNA sequence: TGTGCCAGCAGTTTGGTCGGTGCGTACGAGCAGTACTTC.

The chain recombines TRBV27 with TRBJ2-2; no firm D call. Trimming cost V 0 bases and J 8 bases, with 10 bases left between them. The CDR3 totals 14 residues. Germline CDR1 is MNHEY and CDR2 is SMNVEV (reference sequence). This CDR3 is CASSLSSLAGELFF. CDR3 in DNA: TGTGCCAGCAGTTTATCTTCTTTGGCTGGGGAGCTGTTTTTT.

Concerning this clone itself: At the DNA level, this CDR3 is encoded by other sequences in the same sample as well. The rearrangement joins TRBV5-1 to TRBJ2-5; the D gene is possibly TRBD1 (7 bases). V was pared by 1 base and J by 5 bases, with 12 bases between. The CDR3 loop spans 14 amino acids. Germline assignment: CDR1 SGHRS and CDR2 YFSETQ. The CDR3 DNA reads TGCGCCAGCAGCTTGACCGCAGGGGGGGAGACCCAGTACTTC. This codes for CASSLTAGGETQYF.

The gene calls are TRBV27 and TRBJ2-3; TRBD2 agrees at 13 bases. The V segment lost 5 bases and the J segment 0 bases; nucleotides outside the gene matches: 5. Germline lookup yields CDR1 MNHEY and CDR2 SMNVEV (reference sequence). The CDR3 consists of 17 residues. The CDR3, as DNA: TGTGCCAGCAGTGGGGGACTAGCGGGGTCCAGCACAGATACGCAGTATTTT. This translates into CASSGGLAGSSTDTQYF.

V is TRBV10-3 and J is TRBJ2-1, with 8 bases fitting TRBD2. The CDR3 extends over 15 amino acids. The V and J ends lost 2 bases and 8 bases, in that order; junction bases with no gene match: 8. Germline V gene sequence: CDR1 ENHRY, CDR2 SYGVKD. CDR3 bases: TGTGCCATCAGTGAGGACCGAGCGGGGGCGTATGAGCAGTTCTTC. Protein product: CAISEDRAGAYEQFF.

The chain couples TRBV5-6 to TRBJ2-7; TRBD2 matches 13 bases. CDR1 is SGHDT and CDR2 is YYEEEE in the germline V gene. The CDR3 contains 14 residues. The J segment lost 4 bases and the V segment lost 5 bases, leaving 3 bases of the junction unmatched. The CDR3: CASSWTSGSYEQYF. Written as DNA, the CDR3 is TGTGCCAGCAGTTGGACTAGCGGGAGTTACGAGCAGTACTTC.

The genes are TRBV5-1 and TRBJ1-3; 7 bases agree with TRBD1. CDR1 and CDR2 from the germline V gene are SGHRS and YFSETQ. Trimming removed 0 bases from V and 1 base from J; junction bases left unmatched: 4. The CDR3 contains 16 residues. CDR3 sequence (DNA): TGCGCCAGCAGCTTGGGGACAGGAGGATCTGGAAACACCATATATTTT. Amino acid sequence: CASSLGTGGSGNTIYF.

The chain uses TRBV30 and TRBJ2-1, with no clear D. There are 13 residues in the CDR3. Germline-derived CDR1 and CDR2 are GTSNPN and SVGIG (reference sequence). Trimming cost V 6 bases and J 0 bases, with 9 bases left between them. Written as DNA, the CDR3 is TGTGCCTGTTCAGGAAGCTCCTACAATGAGCAGTTCTTC. It specifies CACSGSSYNEQFF.

CDR3 DNA sequence: TGTGCCAGCAGCGTAGTCGAGGGCTCCTACGAGCAGTACTTC. Amino acid sequence: CASSVVEGSYEQYF. The V and J genes are TRBV9 and TRBJ2-7; D perhaps matches TRBD2 (5 bases). The V gene's germline CDR1 is SGDLS and CDR2 YYNGEE. The CDR3 runs to 14 residues. Trimming removed 0 bases from V and 0 bases from J, with 7 bases in between.

The V gene is TRBV13, the J gene TRBJ2-5; TRBD1 matches at 8 bases. Germline CDR1 is PRHDT and CDR2 is FYEKMQ (reference sequence). V shed 3 bases, J shed 4 bases, and the junction held 4 bases outside the gene matches. The CDR3 extends over 14 amino acids. The CDR3 sequence: CASSFQGQGETQYF. DNA for the CDR3: TGTGCCAGCAGCTTCCAAGGACAGGGAGAGACCCAGTACTTC.

This chain connects TRBV27 to TRBJ1-1; no firm D call. Looked up from germline, CDR1 is MNHEY and CDR2 is SMNVEV (reference sequence). Trimming removed 0 bases at V and 1 base at J, with 6 bases between. This CDR3 contains 14 residues. CDR3 amino acids: CASSLSAGNTEAFF. DNA of the CDR3: TGTGCCAGCAGTTTATCGGCGGGGAACACTGAAGCTTTCTTT.

V is TRBV5-1 and J is TRBJ2-7; no reliable D call. The CDR3 contains 16 residues. V was trimmed by 4 bases and J by 6 bases, leaving 23 bases between them. Germline CDR1 is SGHRS and CDR2 is YFSETQ. CDR3 in amino acids: CASSPPPPTDLREQYF. The CDR3 DNA follows: TGCGCCAGCAGCCCCCCACCACCTACTGATCTACGCGAGCAGTACTTC. The full variable domain, rest sourced from reference TRBV5-1 and TRBJ2-7, is KAGVTQTPRYLIKTRGQQVTLSCSPISGHRSVSWYQQTPGQGLQFLFEYFSETQRNKGNFPGRFSGRQFSNSRSEMNVSTLELGDSALYLCASSPPPPTDLREQYFGPGTRLTVT.

The chain recombines TRBV9 with TRBJ2-2; D remains unclear. Trimming stripped 0 bases from V and 4 bases from J, with 13 bases between. Germline loops: CDR1 SGDLS, CDR2 YYNGEE. This CDR3 spans 16 amino acids. The CDR3 DNA sequence: TGTGCCAGCAGCGTAGATCTCACACGAGGCACCGGGGAGCTGTTTTTT. Translation gives CASSVDLTRGTGELFF.

The chain employs TRBV2 and TRBJ1-1, with 9 nucleotides matching TRBD1. The CDR3 is made up of 17 amino acids. V lost 6 bases to trimming and J lost 0 bases; unmatched junction nucleotides: 11. The germline CDR1 and CDR2 sequences are SNHLY and FYNNEI. CDR3 amino acids: CASSTFVDRGVNTEAFF. CDR3 nucleotides: TGTGCCAGCAGCACCTTCGTAGACAGGGGGGTGAACACTGAAGCTTTCTTT.

This chain uses TRBV27 with TRBJ2-3; TRBD2 matches at 15 bases. This CDR3 comprises 17 residues. Germline loops: CDR1 MNHEY, CDR2 SMNVEV (reference sequence). V was pared by 5 bases and J by 5 bases, with 8 bases of the junction left unmatched. The CDR3: CASSRGTSGGPGDTQYF. The CDR3 nucleotides are TGTGCCAGCAGTCGAGGGACTAGCGGGGGGCCGGGAGATACGCAGTATTTT.

This clone has a handful of counts. V gene TRBV11-2 combines with J gene TRBJ2-1; 7 nucleotides align to TRBD1. V shed 5 bases and J 7 bases; nucleotides not matched to a gene: 5. This CDR3 is 13 amino acids long. CDR1 is SGHAT and CDR2 is FQNNGV in the germline V gene. The CDR3 sequence: CASSPGGVNEQFF. The CDR3 DNA reads TGTGCCAGCAGCCCAGGGGGTGTAAATGAGCAGTTCTTC. The full variable domain, in which reference TRBV11-2 and TRBJ2-1 provide the parts outside the CDR3, is EAGVAQSPRYKIIEKRQSVAFWCNPISGHATLYWYQQILGQGPKLLIQFQNNGVVDDSQLPKDRFSAERLKGVDSTLKIQPAKLEDSAVYLCASSPGGVNEQFFGPGTRLTVL.

V and J are TRBV14 and TRBJ2-7; 9 nucleotides align to TRBD2. Germline CDR1 reads SGHDN; CDR2 reads FVKESK. The CDR3 extends over 13 amino acids. V lost 4 bases and J lost 5; bases outside the gene matches: 3. The DNA of the CDR3 is TGTGCCAGCAGCCGACTAGCGGAGGACGAGCAGTACTTC. It translates to CASSRLAEDEQYF. Combining the CDR3 with reference TRBV14 and TRBJ2-7 gives the whole variable domain EAGVTQFPSHSVIEKGQTVTLRCDPISGHDNLYWYRRVMGKEIKFLLHFVKESKQDESGMPNNRFLAERTGGTYSTLKVQPAELEDSGVYFCASSRLAEDEQYFGPGTRLTVT.

The chain is built from TRBV19 and TRBJ1-4; perhaps TRBD1 as D (6 bases). CDR1 LNHDA and CDR2 SQIVND come from the germline V gene (reference sequence). The CDR3 runs 13 residues. Trimming pared 6 bases from V and 7 bases from J, leaving 12 bases between. The DNA for the CDR3 is TGTGCCAGTAGGCAAGGGGGAATTGAAAAACTGTTTTTT. Translation: CASRQGGIEKLFF.